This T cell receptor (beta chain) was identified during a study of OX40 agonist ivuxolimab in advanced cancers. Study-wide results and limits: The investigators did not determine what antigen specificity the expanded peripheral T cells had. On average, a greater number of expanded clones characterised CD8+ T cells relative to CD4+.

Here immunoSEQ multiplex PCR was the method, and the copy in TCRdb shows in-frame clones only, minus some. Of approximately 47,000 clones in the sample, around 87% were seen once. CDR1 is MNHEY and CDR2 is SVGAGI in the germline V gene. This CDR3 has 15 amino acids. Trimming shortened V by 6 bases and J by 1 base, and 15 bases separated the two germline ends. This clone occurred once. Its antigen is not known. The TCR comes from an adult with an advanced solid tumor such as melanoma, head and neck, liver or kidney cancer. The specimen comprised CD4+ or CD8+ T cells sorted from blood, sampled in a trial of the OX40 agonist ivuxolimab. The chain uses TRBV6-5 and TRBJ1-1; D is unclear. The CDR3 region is CASSPAQEANTEAFF. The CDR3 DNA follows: TGTGCCAGCAGCCCCGCCCAGGAGGCGAACACTGAAGCTTTCTTT.